This is a list of T cell receptor beta chains from one sample in a study of T-cell reconstitution after alpha-beta-depleted transplantation in children. One entry per CDR3 protein, called by TCRdb with MiXCR from the PCR reads. The sample shows 150,000 to 250,000 distinct CDR3 sequences, 13% to 15% of them seen only once. Sequenced here: PBMCs from the stem cell graft donor, sampled from the stem cell graft. The receptors were sampled from a human donor who donated a stem cell graft to a child with acute lymphoblastic leukemia. Both conserved end residues are part of each CDR3. The size of a clone is reported for some rows only, either as once, few or many, or as a class for expanded clones.

j_call	clone_size	v_call	cdr3_aa
TRBJ2-6	.	TRBV28	CASGSGTYSGANVLTF
TRBJ2-3	once	TRBV3-1	CASSQGYSWEGLRTDTQYF
TRBJ1-1	many	TRBV12-3/TRBV12-4	CASILLSGVAEAFF
TRBJ1-4	many	TRBV7-9	CASSLSGPRGRIEKLFF
TRBJ2-7	many	TRBV11-3	CASSSRPTSGDFSYEQYF
TRBJ1-1	many	TRBV6-1	CASTLGGSRTEAFF
TRBJ2-7	.	TRBV11-3	CASSLSGAETYEQYF
TRBJ1-2	many	TRBV20-1	CSAYHRSYGYTF
TRBJ2-1	.	TRBV7-8	CASGLPLRLKTYNEQFF
TRBJ2-3	many	TRBV20-1	CSAAKRAGTWDTQYF
TRBJ2-3	many	TRBV10-3	CAISIGLADVSTQYF
TRBJ1-2	many	TRBV11-2	CASSLSDGIYGYTF
TRBJ2-7	.	TRBV20-1	CSASGPAGNSYEQYF